The 30 T cell receptor beta chains below were found in one sample sequenced in a study of identical twins. Each CDR3 protein is one row after TCRdb ran MiXCR on the 5' RACE reads. This table has 550,000 to 700,000 distinct CDR3 sequences, just under 10% appearing once. The same sample was also used in a study of yellow fever vaccine responses in identical twins.

The sequencing sample was made of PBMCs. These receptors all come from a woman younger than 35 in good health.

The chain has TRBV20-1 and TRBJ2-7; D tentatively fits TRBD1 or TRBD2 (5 bases each). Between the trimmed V and J ends, which lost 1 base and 3 bases, there was a span of 7 bases. The germline V gene has CDR1 DFQATT and CDR2 SNEGSKA (reference sequence). This CDR3 comprises 12 residues. The CDR3 coding sequence is TGCAGTGCTAGAGGGGGGAACTACGAGCAGTACTTC. Its translation: CSARGGNYEQYF.

This chain connects TRBV12-3 or TRBV12-4 to TRBJ2-7; D may be TRBD2 (5 bases). This CDR3 is built from 12 residues. Between the trimmed V and J ends, which lost 5 bases and 3 bases, there was a span of 8 bases. The CDR3, as DNA: TGTGCCAGCAGTGGAGAGGGCTACGAGCAGTACTTC. Translation gives CASSGEGYEQYF.

This clonotype was observed many times. V usage is TRBV7-9 and J usage is TRBJ1-5, with TRBD1 identical over 8 bases. The V gene's germline CDR1 is SEHNR and CDR2 FQNEAQ (reference sequence). This CDR3 comprises 16 residues. V lost 4 bases, J lost 3 bases, and 8 bases stayed unmatched. Here the CDR3 DNA reads TGTGCCAGCAGCTCAGGACAGGGTCCTTTCAATCAGCCCCAGCATTTT. Its protein product is CASSSGQGPFNQPQHF. Supplemented by reference TRBV7-9 and TRBJ1-5, the full variable domain reads DTGVSQNPRHKITKRGQNVTFRCDPISEHNRLYWYRQTLGQGPEFLTYFQNEAQLEKSRLLSDRFSAERPKGSFSTLEIQRTEQGDSAMYLCASSSGQGPFNQPQHFGDGTRLSIL.

The table lists this clonotype with many counts. The chain combines TRBV11-1 with TRBJ2-1; 13 bases agree with TRBD2. Germline V CDR1 and CDR2: SGHAT, FQDESV (reference sequence). V was clipped by 5 bases and J by 6 bases; unmatched bases: 13. The CDR3 is 18 amino acids. CDR3 bases: TGTGCCAGCAGCAGGACTAGCGGGAGTACCTACCTAATCAATGAGCAGTTCTTC. This gives the protein CASSRTSGSTYLINEQFF.

V usage is TRBV20-1 and J usage is TRBJ1-1; D not resolved. Per the germline V gene, CDR1 is DFQATT and CDR2 is SNEGSKA (reference sequence). The CDR3 consists of 12 residues. Trimming took off 5 bases at V and 1 base at J, with 8 bases between the two ends. CDR3 DNA: TGCAGTGCTCGGAGCACGAACACTGAAGCTTTCTTT. This codes for CSARSTNTEAFF.

J is TRBJ2-1 and V is TRBV7-2; a possible D gene is TRBD2 (6 bases). CDR1 is SGHTA and CDR2 is FQGNSA in the germline V gene. V gave up 10 bases and J gave up 1 base, with 11 bases separating them. The CDR3 is 13 amino acids. The CDR3 coding sequence is TGTGCCAACCGGGACTCGTCCTACAATGAGCAGTTCTTC. This translates into CANRDSSYNEQFF.

This clonotype was observed at least ten times. The chain has TRBV4-3 and TRBJ2-2; 7 nucleotides line up with TRBD1. Germline loops: CDR1 LGHNA, CDR2 YSLEER. Trimming at V came to 4 bases and at J to 0 bases, leaving 2 bases not matched to a gene. The CDR3 is 15 amino acids. CDR3 sequence reads: CASSRGQANTGELFF. For the CDR3, the DNA is TGCGCCAGCAGCCGCGGACAGGCGAACACCGGGGAGCTGTTTTTT.

The CDR3 loop is CASSLGEGFEQYF. Written as DNA, the CDR3 is TGTGCCAGCAGCTTAGGGGAGGGCTTCGAGCAGTACTTC. J is TRBJ2-7 and V is TRBV7-8; the match to TRBD2 covers 7 bases. V trimming: 1 base; J trimming: 6 bases; junction bases outside the gene matches: 3. This CDR3 has 13 residues. Germline V gene sequence: CDR1 SGHVS, CDR2 FQNEAQ.

This clonotype has only a few counts. The chain links TRBV10-1 to TRBJ2-7; either TRBD1 or TRBD2 may supply D (6 bases each). The CDR3 totals 15 residues. Germline CDR1 WNHNN, CDR2 SYGVQD (reference sequence). V lost 3 bases, J lost 1 base, and 13 bases lay in between. The CDR3, as DNA: TGCGCCAGCAGTGATCTGGAAGGGGGGTCCTACGAGCAGTACTTC. It codes for CASSDLEGGSYEQYF.

The CDR3 here is CASSKAGGRQETQYF. The CDR3 nucleotides read TGCGCCAGCAGTAAAGCGGGGGGCCGACAAGAGACCCAGTACTTC. The chain is built from TRBV5-1 and TRBJ2-5; TRBD2 matches 9 bases. The trim removed 5 bases at V and 2 bases at J, leaving 7 bases unmatched. The CDR3 loop spans 15 amino acids. Germline V gene data show CDR1 as SGHRS and CDR2 as YFSETQ.

The chain couples TRBV7-2 to TRBJ2-3, with a possible D match to TRBD2 (6 bases). The CDR3 covers 17 residues. V shed 0 bases and J shed 2 bases, with 15 bases lying between them. The germline CDR1 and CDR2 sequences are SGHTA and FQGNSA. CDR3 nucleotides: TGTGCCAGCAGCTTAGCGCTTCGGCTAGCGCCCACAGATACGCAGTATTTT. This translates into CASSLALRLAPTDTQYF.

This rearrangement joins TRBV30 to TRBJ2-7, with D perhaps TRBD2 (6 bases). V was shortened by 2 bases and J by 2 bases, with 7 bases between the two germline ends. The CDR3 contains 12 residues. The germline gives CDR1 GTSNPN, CDR2 SVGIG (reference sequence). The chain's CDR3 is CAWSSSAYEQYF. The CDR3 DNA sequence: TGTGCCTGGAGTTCTAGCGCCTACGAGCAGTACTTC.

Worth noting for this clonotype: With a much larger clone just one base away, this may be a read error. The gene calls are TRBV6-1 and TRBJ2-7; D is unresolved. The germline V and J ends were trimmed by 3 bases and 3 bases, with 12 bases remaining between them. Germline-derived CDR1 and CDR2 are MNHNS and SASEGT. The CDR3 has 14 amino acids. CDR3 DNA sequence: TGTGCCAGCAGTGACTGGGCAGCCTACTACGAGCAGTACTTC. It encodes CASSDWAAYYEQYF.

This clonotype was observed a few times. The chain couples TRBV29-1 to TRBJ2-3; no reliable D call. Germline values: CDR1 SQVTM, CDR2 ANQGSEA. Between the trimmed V and J ends, which lost 4 bases and 1 base, there was a span of 21 bases. The CDR3 is 17 residues long. The CDR3 spells CSVAPLGSLTRTDTQYF. CDR3 DNA: TGCAGCGTTGCACCACTCGGGTCCCTCACTCGCACAGATACGCAGTATTTT.

This chain uses TRBV5-1 with TRBJ2-1; 10 bases align to TRBD2. The CDR3 sequence is 15 residues long. Germline CDR1 is SGHRS and CDR2 is YFSETQ. The V gene end was trimmed by 4 bases and the J gene end by 5 bases; junction bases not matched to a gene: 6. CDR3 coding DNA: TGCGCCAGCAGCCTAGGACTAGCGGCCAACAATGAGCAGTTCTTC. It encodes CASSLGLAANNEQFF.

This clonotype was observed a handful of times. The rearrangement uses TRBV30 and TRBJ1-2; perhaps TRBD1 as D (5 bases). Trimming left V 0 bases short and J 4 bases short, with 9 bases between. The CDR3 loop spans 13 amino acids. Germline V lookup: CDR1 GTSNPN, CDR2 SVGIG (reference sequence). CDR3 sequence reads: CAWSVLGGYGYTF. CDR3 in DNA: TGTGCCTGGAGTGTACTTGGGGGCTATGGCTACACCTTC. Using reference TRBV30 and TRBJ1-2 for the parts outside the CDR3, the full variable domain is SQTIHQWPATLVQPVGSPLSLECTVEGTSNPNLYWYRQAAGRGLQLLFYSVGIGQISSEVPQNLSASRPQDRQFILSSKKLLLSDSGFYLCAWSVLGGYGYTFGSGTRLTVV.

J is TRBJ2-2 and V is TRBV29-1; 7 bases are a match to TRBD2. The V and J ends lost 7 bases and 2 bases, in that order; junction bases with no gene match: 7. Germline assignment: CDR1 SQVTM and CDR2 ANQGSEA. The CDR3 sequence is 14 residues long. CDR3 residues: CSGSWDYNTGELFF. Written as DNA, the CDR3 is TGCAGCGGTTCTTGGGACTATAACACCGGGGAGCTGTTTTTT.

The chain has TRBV7-6 and TRBJ2-3; D possibly corresponds to TRBD2 (6 bases). V lost 0 bases and J 5 bases, leaving 12 bases between the germline ends. This CDR3 spans 15 amino acids. CDR1 and CDR2 from the germline V gene are SGHVS and FNYEAQ. The CDR3, as DNA: TGTGCCAGCAGCTTAGCAGGAGGGCCCAGAGATACGCAGTATTTT. This sequence encodes CASSLAGGPRDTQYF.

This clonotype was detected ten times or more. For the CDR3, the DNA is TGTGCCAGCAGTTTTAAAGGAGATACGCAGTATTTT. Protein product: CASSFKGDTQYF. The chain uses TRBV12-3 or TRBV12-4 and TRBJ2-3; D gene unclear. The V and J ends lost 3 bases and 5 bases respectively, with 6 bases between them. The CDR3 contains 12 residues.

This clonotype was detected only a few times. The V call is TRBV10-2, the J call TRBJ1-1; D is undetermined. Trimming removed 9 bases at V and 5 bases at J, with 16 bases between. The length of the CDR3 is 13 residues. Germline assignment: CDR1 WSHSY and CDR2 SAAADI. CDR3 in DNA: TGCGCCAGTTATATTGTTGGGGAAACTGAAGCTTTCTTT. Protein: CASYIVGETEAFF.

This clonotype was observed a handful of times. The genes are TRBV28 and TRBJ2-3, with TRBD2 matching over 14 bases. The germline gives CDR1 MDHEN, CDR2 SYDVKM. After removal of 5 bases from V and 4 bases from J, the junction contained 5 bases not matched to a gene. The CDR3 is 16 amino acids. The CDR3 nucleotides are TGTGCCAGCAGTGGGACTAGCGGGAGTTGGGCAGATACGCAGTATTTT. Encoded protein: CASSGTSGSWADTQYF.

This clonotype was detected ten times or more. The chain is built from TRBV3-1 and TRBJ2-7; D is perhaps TRBD1 or TRBD2 (7 bases each). Looked up from germline, CDR1 is LGHDT and CDR2 is YNNKEL (reference sequence). The CDR3 length is 14 residues. V dropped 4 bases and J dropped 4 bases, with 14 bases sitting between them. The CDR3 loop reads CASSPRQGGYEQYF. CDR3 in DNA: TGTGCCAGCAGCCCGAGACAGGGAGGGTACGAGCAGTACTTC.

This clonotype was seen more than once but under ten times. The rearrangement uses TRBV30 and TRBJ2-7, with 7 bases lining up with TRBD2. The germline V gene encodes CDR1 GTSNPN and CDR2 SVGIG (reference sequence). The CDR3 extends over 13 amino acids. V lost 2 bases, J lost 2 bases, and 3 bases stayed unmatched. The CDR3 is CAWSIGLAYEQYF. The CDR3 bases are TGTGCCTGGAGTATTGGACTAGCCTACGAGCAGTACTTC.

Ten or more counts support this clonotype. CDR3 nucleotides: TGTGCCAGCAGTTTGACGCGTGCTACGCAGTATTTT. Encoded protein: CASSLTRATQYF. The rearrangement joins TRBV12-3 or TRBV12-4 to TRBJ2-3; no clear D gene. This CDR3 is 12 amino acids long. Trimming cost V 3 bases and J 8 bases, with 9 bases left between them.

This clonotype was counted many times. The chain employs TRBV20-1 and TRBJ2-7; the D gene could be TRBD1 or TRBD2 (7 bases each). This CDR3 spans 17 amino acids. In germline, CDR1 is DFQATT, CDR2 SNEGSKA (reference sequence). V lost 5 bases and J lost 1, with 24 bases in between. The DNA of the CDR3 is TGCAGTGCTGCCGGGGGGCAGGGGGTTGGAAGGTCCTACGAGCAGTACTTC. Translating gives CSAAGGQGVGRSYEQYF.

The chain carries TRBV28 and TRBJ2-7, with 10 bases that match TRBD1. The junction had 5 bases not matched to a gene; V was cut back by 6 bases and J by 6 bases. CDR1 is MDHEN and CDR2 is SYDVKM in the germline V gene. The CDR3 totals 13 residues. The CDR3 loop reads CASSRQGASEQYF. The CDR3 nucleotides are TGTGCCAGCAGCCGACAGGGGGCTAGCGAGCAGTACTTC.

The J gene is TRBJ2-1, the V gene TRBV5-4; TRBD2 agrees at 7 bases. J lost 2 bases, V lost 3 bases, and 5 bases had no gene match. Germline values: CDR1 SGHNT, CDR2 YYREEE (reference sequence). This CDR3 region has 15 residues. CDR3 in amino acids: CASSWVGGTYNEQFF. Here the CDR3 DNA reads TGTGCCAGCAGCTGGGTGGGAGGGACCTACAATGAGCAGTTCTTC.

This clonotype was counted many times. The V and J genes are TRBV7-2 and TRBJ1-2; D not certain. Germline CDR1 and CDR2: SGHTA and FQGNSA. Trimming left V 6 bases short and J 2 bases short, with 10 bases between. This CDR3 spans 13 amino acids. The CDR3 nucleotides are TGTGCCAGCAGACCTGCGGGAAACTATGGCTACACCTTC. This sequence encodes CASRPAGNYGYTF.

This clonotype was observed a handful of times. The chain has TRBV7-9 and TRBJ2-3; D might be TRBD2 (6 bases). This CDR3 spans 13 amino acids. V was trimmed by 5 bases and J by 6 bases, leaving 12 bases between them. Germline V lookup: CDR1 SEHNR, CDR2 FQNEAQ (reference sequence). CDR3 protein: CASSPPGEDTQYF. The CDR3 DNA reads as TGTGCCAGCAGCCCCCCGGGAGAGGATACGCAGTATTTT. Variable domain in full (rest from reference TRBV7-9 and TRBJ2-3): DTGVSQNPRHKITKRGQNVTFRCDPISEHNRLYWYRQTLGQGPEFLTYFQNEAQLEKSRLLSDRFSAERPKGSFSTLEIQRTEQGDSAMYLCASSPPGEDTQYFGPGTRLTVL.

This clonotype was counted between two and nine times. The V and J genes are TRBV15 and TRBJ2-3; 9 bases agree with TRBD2. CDR1 and CDR2 (germline): LNHNV, YYDKDF (reference sequence). Losses at the gene ends were 3 bases for V and 4 bases for J; bases not matched to a gene: 5. This CDR3 is built from 15 residues. CDR3 coding DNA: TGTGCCACCAGCAGGGGTAGCGGGAGTGCAGATACGCAGTATTTT. This codes for CATSRGSGSADTQYF.